Below are 10 T cell receptor beta chains sequenced from a single sample in a study of cytomegalovirus exposure and HLA in healthy donors. The PCR made use of 60 Vbeta and 13 Jbeta primers. Clones were read by immunoSEQ multiplex PCR, and TCRdb kept only the in-frame ones, dropping some. The sample lists just over 150,000 clones; over 65% were seen once. The specimen sequenced was PBMCs. The receptor source for this set is a man aged 40-49 years in good health and CMV-seropositive.

This chain joins TRBV5-1 and TRBJ2-5; 13 nucleotides match TRBD2. The trim removed 2 bases at V and 3 bases at J, leaving 7 bases unmatched. The germline V gene has CDR1 SGHRS and CDR2 YFSETQ. The CDR3 length is 17 residues. CDR3 protein: CASSFGLAGAREETQYF. In DNA form, the CDR3 reads TGCGCCAGCAGCTTTGGACTAGCGGGGGCGAGGGAAGAGACCCAGTACTTC.

V usage is TRBV10-3 and J usage is TRBJ1-3; D is undetermined. The germline V gene has CDR1 ENHRY and CDR2 SYGVKD. CDR3 size: 12 residues. V gave up 8 bases and J gave up 2 bases, with 7 bases separating them. The CDR3 region has the DNA TGTGCCATCTTGAGGGCTGGAAACACCATATATTTT. Its protein is CAILRAGNTIYF.

This sequence joins TRBV5-4 and TRBJ2-2; TRBD2 might be the D (7 bases). This CDR3 region has 15 residues. The germline V gene has CDR1 SGHNT and CDR2 YYREEE (reference sequence). V gave up 2 bases and J gave up 1 base, with 9 bases separating them. The CDR3 loop is CASSLGGVNTGELFF. In DNA form, the CDR3 reads TGTGCCAGCAGCTTAGGGGGGGTGAACACCGGGGAGCTGTTTTTT.

The sample holds one count of this clone. The V and J genes are TRBV19 and TRBJ1-2; a possible D gene is TRBD1 (5 bases). V lost 6 bases, J lost 2 bases, and 13 bases lay in between. The CDR3 sequence is 14 residues long. Germline V gene data show CDR1 as LNHDA and CDR2 as SQIVND (reference sequence). The CDR3 DNA is TGTGCCAGTAGGCGCCTGACAGTCAACTATGGCTACACCTTC. This gives the protein CASRRLTVNYGYTF.

This chain links TRBV18 with TRBJ1-1; 7 bases are shared with TRBD1. V lost 6 bases to trimming and J lost 8 bases; unmatched junction nucleotides: 9. The CDR3 contains 13 residues. Germline values: CDR1 KGHSH, CDR2 LQKENI. The CDR3 loop is CASSTAEGQEAFF. The DNA of the CDR3 is TGTGCCAGCTCCACCGCCGAGGGACAGGAAGCTTTCTTT. Full variable domain (rest looked up from reference TRBV18 and TRBJ1-1): NAGVMQNPRHLVRRRGQEARLRCSPMKGHSHVYWYRQLPEEGLKFMVYLQKENIIDESGMPKERFSAEFPKEGPSILRIQQVVRGDSAAYFCASSTAEGQEAFFGQGTRLTVV.

The V gene is TRBV6-5, the J gene TRBJ2-5; a possible D gene is TRBD1 (5 bases). Germline-derived CDR1 and CDR2 are MNHEY and SVGAGI. Deletions cut 8 bases from V and 5 bases from J, with 9 bases between. The CDR3 runs 11 residues. The CDR3 DNA reads as TGTGCCAGCGGGGCTCGGGAGACCCAGTACTTC. Residues: CASGARETQYF.

The rearrangement links TRBV5-1 to TRBJ2-5; 10 bases align to TRBD1. There are 14 residues in the CDR3. Trimming took 7 bases from V and 5 from J; bases not matched to a gene: 8. Germline V gene lookup returns CDR1 SGHRS and CDR2 YFSETQ. CDR3 residues: CASRTGGTRETQYF. CDR3 DNA: TGCGCCAGCCGGACAGGGGGGACTCGGGAGACCCAGTACTTC.

The chain is built from TRBV4-2 and TRBJ1-5; D gene ambiguous. The length of the CDR3 is 13 residues. V lost 0 bases and J lost 4, with 4 bases in between. Germline V lookup: CDR1 LGHNA, CDR2 YNFKEQ. The CDR3 nucleotides read TGTGCCAGCAGCCAAGAAGAGAATCAGCCCCAGCATTTT. It yields the protein CASSQEENQPQHF.

This chain joins TRBV9 and TRBJ2-7, with D unclear. V lost 0 bases, J lost 0 bases, and 7 bases lay in between. In germline, CDR1 is SGDLS, CDR2 YYNGEE. The CDR3 is 14 residues long. The CDR3: CASSVEESSYEQYF. The CDR3 DNA reads TGTGCCAGCAGCGTAGAGGAGAGCTCCTACGAGCAGTACTTC.

Written as DNA, the CDR3 is TGTGCCTGGGATGACAGGTTAGGAGAGACCCAGTACTTC. Translating gives CAWDDRLGETQYF. V gene TRBV30 combines with J gene TRBJ2-5; TRBD1 is a possible D gene (6 bases). V lost 5 bases and J 4 bases, leaving 14 bases between the germline ends. Looked up from germline, CDR1 is GTSNPN and CDR2 is SVGIG (reference sequence). CDR3 length: 13 amino acids.